This TCR beta chain was captured in a study of siplizumab effects on memory and regulatory T cells. This table comes from immunoSEQ multiplex PCR, and its TCRdb copy is limited to in-frame clones, with some not included. The table lists 65,000 to 90,000 clones, 93% of them singletons. Note on this clone: Its cognate antigen is unknown.

Notes on the study in general: Naive T cells appeared more diverse than memory cells and seemed to be major alloresponse contributors. Unstimulated subsets captured only a minor fraction of alloreactive clones.

Germline CDR1 and CDR2: SGDLS and YYNGEE. V gave up 3 bases and J gave up 5 bases; unmatched junction bases: 5. The CDR3 spans 14 residues. The clonotype comes from a human donor in good health. The specimen was CD8+ T cells sorted from blood. The genes are TRBV9 and TRBJ1-5; TRBD1 matches 7 bases. CDR3 DNA sequence: TGTGCCAGCAGCGCGACAGGGCAGGATCAGCCCCAGCATTTT. Translated, it gives CASSATGQDQPQHF. Full variable domain (remainder filled in from reference TRBV9 and TRBJ1-5): DSGVTQTPKHLITATGQRVTLRCSPRSGDLSVYWYQQSLDQGLQFLIQYYNGEERAKGNILERFSAQQFPDLHSELNLSSLELGDSALYFCASSATGQDQPQHFGDGTRLSIL.